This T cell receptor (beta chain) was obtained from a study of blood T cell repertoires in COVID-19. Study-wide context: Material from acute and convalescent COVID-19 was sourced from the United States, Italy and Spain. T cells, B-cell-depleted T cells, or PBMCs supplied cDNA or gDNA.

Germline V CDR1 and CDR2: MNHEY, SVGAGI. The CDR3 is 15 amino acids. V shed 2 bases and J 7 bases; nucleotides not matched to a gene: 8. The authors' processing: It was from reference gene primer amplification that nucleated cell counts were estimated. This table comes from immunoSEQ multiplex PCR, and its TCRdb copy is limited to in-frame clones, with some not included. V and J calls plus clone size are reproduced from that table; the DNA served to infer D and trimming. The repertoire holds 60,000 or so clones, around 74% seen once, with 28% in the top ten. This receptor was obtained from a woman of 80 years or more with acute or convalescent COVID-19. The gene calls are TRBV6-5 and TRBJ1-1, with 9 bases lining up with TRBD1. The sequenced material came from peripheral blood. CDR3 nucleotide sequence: TGTGCCAGCAGTTACGGGGGACAGGGTACCCATGAAGCTTTCTTT. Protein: CASSYGGQGTHEAFF.